These T cell receptor beta chains were read from a single sample in a study of blood T cell repertoires in COVID-19. Sequencing was performed with immunoSEQ multiplex PCR; in TCRdb, only in-frame clones are kept and a portion is missing. The repertoire includes approximately 230,000 clones, around 88% of them detected once, and about 6.7% sits in the top ten. Sequencing was performed on peripheral blood. The receptors shown here come from a woman aged 25 to 39 with COVID-19, enrolled during active disease. CDR3s leave out the opening cysteine and the closing phenylalanine or tryptophan.

CDR3 protein: ASSYSMGLAGYEQF; V gene: TRBV6-6; J gene: TRBJ2-1
CDR3 protein: ATSKRLAANEQF; V gene: TRBV24-1; J gene: TRBJ2-1
CDR3 protein: ASSIAGAEEKLF; V gene: TRBV19; J gene: TRBJ1-4
CDR3 protein: ASSLDLRGNTEAF; V gene: TRBV11-2; J gene: TRBJ1-1
CDR3 protein: ASSLDRGEGNEQF; V gene: TRBV7-2; J gene: TRBJ2-1
CDR3 protein: ANKSPAQGAGEKLF; V gene: TRBV10-1; J gene: TRBJ1-4
CDR3 protein: ASSWTGGNTEAF; V gene: TRBV19; J gene: TRBJ1-1
CDR3 protein: ASRVAGRSTDTQY; V gene: TRBV3-1/TRBV3-2; J gene: TRBJ2-3
CDR3 protein: ASSLPSGSTDTQY; V gene: TRBV28; J gene: TRBJ2-3
CDR3 protein: ASSQGSGGAQAQY; V gene: TRBV3-1/TRBV3-2; J gene: TRBJ2-4
CDR3 protein: AISEQGLFYGYT; V gene: TRBV10-3; J gene: TRBJ1-2
CDR3 protein: ATKPVRRTSGSRYNEQF; V gene: TRBV27; J gene: TRBJ2-1
CDR3 protein: ASSYSEGGETQY; V gene: TRBV6-6; J gene: TRBJ2-5
CDR3 protein: ASSVGQGKNIQY; V gene: TRBV9; J gene: TRBJ2-4
CDR3 protein: AWLSGEKLF; V gene: TRBV30; J gene: TRBJ1-4
CDR3 protein: AISPVADTQY; V gene: TRBV10-3; J gene: TRBJ2-3
CDR3 protein: ASSLVFGGNTIY; V gene: TRBV28; J gene: TRBJ1-3
CDR3 protein: ASSRGRLNTEAF; V gene: TRBV7-9; J gene: TRBJ1-1
CDR3 protein: ASSQSRQGDEQY; V gene: TRBV4-2; J gene: TRBJ2-7
CDR3 protein: ASSRDRGTDTQY; V gene: TRBV19; J gene: TRBJ2-3
CDR3 protein: ASSSLAGGPGELF; V gene: TRBV13; J gene: TRBJ2-2
CDR3 protein: ASSLVLGQTTDTQY; V gene: TRBV7-2; J gene: TRBJ2-3
CDR3 protein: ASSPRVYSNQPQH; V gene: TRBV7-6; J gene: TRBJ1-5
CDR3 protein: ASSLVGSYGYT; V gene: TRBV12-3/TRBV12-4; J gene: TRBJ1-2
CDR3 protein: ASSYTGSNTEAF; V gene: TRBV6-2/TRBV6-3; J gene: TRBJ1-1
CDR3 protein: ASSPAGGAGKNIQY; V gene: TRBV9; J gene: TRBJ2-4
CDR3 protein: ASSPGGGNQPQH; V gene: TRBV7-8; J gene: TRBJ1-5
CDR3 protein: ASSVGPGGSYNEQF; V gene: TRBV9; J gene: TRBJ2-1
CDR3 protein: ASSLAGTGWV; V gene: TRBV5-1; J gene: TRBJ2-1
CDR3 protein: ASSPLIAGASYEQY; V gene: TRBV2; J gene: TRBJ2-7
CDR3 protein: ASSIGGLVNQPQH; V gene: TRBV19; J gene: TRBJ1-5
CDR3 protein: ASTSGDEGLTDTQY; V gene: TRBV28; J gene: TRBJ2-3
CDR3 protein: ASSSLAGSLFNEQF; V gene: TRBV7-9; J gene: TRBJ2-1
CDR3 protein: ASSLSPAGGNSPLH; V gene: TRBV27; J gene: TRBJ1-6
CDR3 protein: ASSVGIAGDLPYEQY; V gene: TRBV9; J gene: TRBJ2-7
CDR3 protein: SVDRGPVKPYGYT; V gene: TRBV29-1; J gene: TRBJ1-2
CDR3 protein: ASSLVDRGTDTQY; V gene: TRBV5-6; J gene: TRBJ2-3
CDR3 protein: ASSLVGQGYSGNTIY; V gene: TRBV5-4; J gene: TRBJ1-3
CDR3 protein: ASSQVGGRGAFNQPQH; V gene: TRBV4-3; J gene: TRBJ1-5
CDR3 protein: ASSMGTGDGYT; V gene: TRBV19; J gene: TRBJ1-2
CDR3 protein: ASSQVDTGGNTIY; V gene: TRBV3-1/TRBV3-2; J gene: TRBJ1-3
CDR3 protein: ASSPAGGEQY; V gene: TRBV6-6; J gene: TRBJ2-7
CDR3 protein: ASSPREGQGAYEQY; V gene: TRBV18; J gene: TRBJ2-7
CDR3 protein: AWTRIDSFKAGNEQF; V gene: TRBV30; J gene: TRBJ2-1
CDR3 protein: SVRDRASGNEQY; V gene: TRBV29-1; J gene: TRBJ2-7
CDR3 protein: ATSKEDRYYNEQF; V gene: TRBV15; J gene: TRBJ2-1
CDR3 protein: ASSLDRDQNSPLH; V gene: TRBV27; J gene: TRBJ1-6
CDR3 protein: ASTPRGDSYNTDTQY; V gene: TRBV7-9; J gene: TRBJ2-3